This TCR beta chain was sequenced during a study of vaccination and CD4 T cells after COVID-19. The Oncomine TCR Beta short-read assay was what sequenced the DNA obtained from cultured CD4+ T cells. TCRdb recomputed calls from the PCR reads with MiXCR, one row per CDR3 protein. Of approximately 3,900 distinct CDR3 sequences listed, roughly a sixth are singletons. Points on this clonotype: What it recognizes is unknown.

Treatment noted: roughly 10-day PBMC culture with coronavirus spike peptide pools or control peptides (ViraFEST assay). This receptor was obtained from a human donor who had recovered from COVID-19. The specimen sequenced was CD4+ T cells from blood, cultured in vitro.

CDR3 in DNA: TGTGCCACCCAGGGACAGGGGTTTGGCTACACCTTC. Protein: CATQGQGFGYTF. V and J are TRBV27 and TRBJ1-2; 10 nucleotides line up with TRBD1. The V gene end was trimmed by 10 bases and the J gene end by 7 bases; junction bases not matched to a gene: 6. The germline V gene has CDR1 MNHEY and CDR2 SMNVEV (reference sequence). The CDR3 consists of 12 residues.